These T cell receptor beta chains were read from a single sample in a study of CD8+CD57+ T cells in acquired aplastic anemia. MiXCR was run by TCRdb on the reads, yielding one entry per CDR3 protein. Of 180,000 or so distinct CDR3 sequences listed, around 63% are singletons. Specimen: sorted CD4+, CD8+, or CD8+CD57+ T cells (not recorded which) from PBMCs. These receptors were taken from a human donor with aplastic anemia. Each CDR3 is given with its conserved first and last residue. A D gene is named only where the DNA matches it firmly. Clone sizes are given selectively: once, few, many, or a class where the clone is expanded.

CDR3: CSASRTGGHEQYF; DNA: TGCAGTGCGAGTAGGACAGGGGGACACGAGCAGTACTTC; length: 13; size: -; D: TRBD1; V: TRBV20-1; J: TRBJ2-7
CDR3: CASSVAGATTYEQYF; DNA: TGTGCCAGCAGCGTAGCGGGGGCGACTACCTACGAGCAGTACTTC; length: 15; size: -; D: -; V: TRBV9; J: TRBJ2-7
CDR3: CSARVSTDTQYF; DNA: TGCAGTGCTAGAGTTAGCACAGATACGCAGTATTTT; length: 12; size: few; D: -; V: TRBV20-1; J: TRBJ2-3
CDR3: CATSRAGGYSYEQYF; DNA: TGTGCCACCAGCAGAGCTGGGGGATACTCCTACGAGCAGTACTTC; length: 15; size: -; D: -; V: TRBV15; J: TRBJ2-7
CDR3: CATSKPRGGLLTEAFF; DNA: TGTGCCACCAGCAAACCCCGGGGGGGCCTCCTTACTGAAGCTTTCTTT; length: 16; size: -; D: -; V: TRBV15; J: TRBJ1-1
CDR3: CASSARYRGDEQYF; DNA: TGTGCCAGCAGCGCGCGCTACAGGGGCGACGAGCAGTACTTC; length: 14; size: -; D: TRBD1; V: TRBV7-2; J: TRBJ2-7
CDR3: CASSRDRGFETQYF; DNA: TGTGCCAGCAGCCGGGACAGGGGTTTTGAGACCCAGTACTTC; length: 14; size: few; D: TRBD1; V: TRBV7-2; J: TRBJ2-5
CDR3: CATSDIGAGTNEQFF; DNA: TGTGCCACCAGTGATATTGGGGCAGGGACCAATGAGCAGTTCTTC; length: 15; size: -; D: -; V: TRBV24-1; J: TRBJ2-1
CDR3: CASSLTRANTGELFF; DNA: TGCGCCAGCAGCTTGACCCGCGCGAACACCGGGGAGCTGTTTTTT; length: 15; size: many; D: -; V: TRBV5-1; J: TRBJ2-2
CDR3: CAWSVVGTDTQYF; DNA: TGTGCCTGGAGTGTTGTCGGCACAGATACGCAGTATTTT; length: 13; size: many; D: -; V: TRBV30; J: TRBJ2-3